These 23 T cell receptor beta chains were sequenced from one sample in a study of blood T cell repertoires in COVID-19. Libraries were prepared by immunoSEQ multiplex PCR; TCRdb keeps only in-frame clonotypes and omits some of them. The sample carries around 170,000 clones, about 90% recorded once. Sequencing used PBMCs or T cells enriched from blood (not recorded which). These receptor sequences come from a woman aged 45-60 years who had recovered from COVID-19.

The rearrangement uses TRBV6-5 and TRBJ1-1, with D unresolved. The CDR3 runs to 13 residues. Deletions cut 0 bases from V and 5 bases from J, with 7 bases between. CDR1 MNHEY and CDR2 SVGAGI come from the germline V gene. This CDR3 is CASSYSHGTEAFF. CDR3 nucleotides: TGTGCCAGCAGTTACTCGCACGGGACTGAAGCTTTCTTT.

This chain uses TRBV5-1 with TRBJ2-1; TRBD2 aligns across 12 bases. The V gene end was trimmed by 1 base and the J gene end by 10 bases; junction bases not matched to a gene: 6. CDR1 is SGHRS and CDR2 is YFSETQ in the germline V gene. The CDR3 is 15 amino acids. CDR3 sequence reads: CASSLKTSGSREQFF. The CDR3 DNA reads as TGCGCCAGCAGCTTGAAGACTAGCGGGAGTCGAGAGCAGTTCTTC.

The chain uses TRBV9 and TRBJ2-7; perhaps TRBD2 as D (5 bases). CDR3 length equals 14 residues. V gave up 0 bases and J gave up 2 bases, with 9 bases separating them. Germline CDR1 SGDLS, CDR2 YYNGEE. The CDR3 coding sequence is TGTGCCAGCAGCGTAGGCAGCGGTACCTACGAGCAGTACTTC. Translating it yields CASSVGSGTYEQYF.

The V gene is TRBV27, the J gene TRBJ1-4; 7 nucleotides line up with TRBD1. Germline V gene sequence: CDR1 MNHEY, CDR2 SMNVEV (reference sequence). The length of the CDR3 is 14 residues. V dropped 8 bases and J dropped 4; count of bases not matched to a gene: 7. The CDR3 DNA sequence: TGTGCCAGCGGATCGGGACAGCTTAATGAAAAACTGTTTTTT. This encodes CASGSGQLNEKLFF.

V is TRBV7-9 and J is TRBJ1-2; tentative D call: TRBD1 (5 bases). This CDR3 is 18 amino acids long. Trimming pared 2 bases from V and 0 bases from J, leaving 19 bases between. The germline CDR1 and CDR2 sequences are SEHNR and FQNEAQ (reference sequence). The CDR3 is CASSLLDWAEQANYGYTF. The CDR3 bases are TGTGCCAGCAGCTTACTCGATTGGGCCGAACAGGCTAACTATGGCTACACCTTC.

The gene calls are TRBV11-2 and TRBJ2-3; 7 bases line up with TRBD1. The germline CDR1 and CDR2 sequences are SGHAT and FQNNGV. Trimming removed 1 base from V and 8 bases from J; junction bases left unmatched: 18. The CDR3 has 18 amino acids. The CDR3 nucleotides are TGTGCCAGCAGCTTAGCGCACCAAGGGGGCGCGAGTGCCGTTACGCAGTATTTT. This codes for CASSLAHQGGASAVTQYF.

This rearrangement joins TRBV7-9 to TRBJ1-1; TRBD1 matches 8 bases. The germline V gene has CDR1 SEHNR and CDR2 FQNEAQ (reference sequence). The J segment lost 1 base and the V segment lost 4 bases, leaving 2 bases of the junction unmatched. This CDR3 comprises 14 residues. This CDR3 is CASSWTGRNTEAFF. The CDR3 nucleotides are TGTGCCAGCAGCTGGACAGGGCGGAACACTGAAGCTTTCTTT.

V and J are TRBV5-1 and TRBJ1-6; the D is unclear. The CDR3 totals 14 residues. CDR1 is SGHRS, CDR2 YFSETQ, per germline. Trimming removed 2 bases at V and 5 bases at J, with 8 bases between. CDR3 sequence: CASSFPQNNSPLHF. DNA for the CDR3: TGCGCCAGCAGCTTTCCCCAGAATAATTCACCCCTCCACTTT.

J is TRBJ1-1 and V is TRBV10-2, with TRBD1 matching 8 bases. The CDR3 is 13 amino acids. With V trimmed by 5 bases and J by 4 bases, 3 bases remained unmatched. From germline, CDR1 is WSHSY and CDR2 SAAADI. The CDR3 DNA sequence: TGCGCCAGCAGTCGGACAGGGATCACTGAAGCTTTCTTT. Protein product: CASSRTGITEAFF.

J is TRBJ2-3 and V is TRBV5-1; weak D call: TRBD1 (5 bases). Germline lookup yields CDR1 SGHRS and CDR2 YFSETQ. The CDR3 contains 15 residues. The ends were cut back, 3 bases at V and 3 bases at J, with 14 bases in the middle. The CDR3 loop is CASSSVGQGTDTQYF. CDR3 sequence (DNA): TGCGCCAGCAGCTCGGTGGGGCAAGGGACAGATACGCAGTATTTT.

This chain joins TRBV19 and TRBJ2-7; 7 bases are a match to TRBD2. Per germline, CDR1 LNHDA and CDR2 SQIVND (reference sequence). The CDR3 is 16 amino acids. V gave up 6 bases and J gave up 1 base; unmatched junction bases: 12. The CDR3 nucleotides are TGTGCCAGTAGACAAACCGGGACTATCCTTTCCTACGAGCAGTACTTC. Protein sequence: CASRQTGTILSYEQYF.

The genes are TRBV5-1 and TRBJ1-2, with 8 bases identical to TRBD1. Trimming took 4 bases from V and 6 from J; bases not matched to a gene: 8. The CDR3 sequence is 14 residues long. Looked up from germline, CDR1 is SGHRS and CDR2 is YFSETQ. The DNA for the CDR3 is TGCGCCAGCAGCCCCGGACAGGGAGCTGATGGCTACACCTTC. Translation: CASSPGQGADGYTF.

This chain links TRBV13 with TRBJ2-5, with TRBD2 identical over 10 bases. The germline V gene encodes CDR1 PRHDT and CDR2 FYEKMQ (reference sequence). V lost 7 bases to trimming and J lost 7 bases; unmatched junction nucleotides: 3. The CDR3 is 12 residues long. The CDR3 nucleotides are TGTGCCAGCACGCGACTAGCGGGGACCCAGTACTTC. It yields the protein CASTRLAGTQYF.

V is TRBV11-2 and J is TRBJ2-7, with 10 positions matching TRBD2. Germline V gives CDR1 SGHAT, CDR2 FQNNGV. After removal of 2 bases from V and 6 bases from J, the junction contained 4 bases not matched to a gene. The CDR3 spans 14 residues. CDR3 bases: TGTGCCAGCAGCTTACTAGCGGGAGTGTTCGAGCAGTACTTC. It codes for CASSLLAGVFEQYF.

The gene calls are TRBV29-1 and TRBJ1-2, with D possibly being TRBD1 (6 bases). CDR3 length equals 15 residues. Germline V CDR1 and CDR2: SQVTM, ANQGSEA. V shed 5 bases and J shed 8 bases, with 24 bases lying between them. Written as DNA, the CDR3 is TGCAGCGTTCCGGCGGCCAGGGATGGGGGCGGGGGCTACACCTTC. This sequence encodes CSVPAARDGGGGYTF.

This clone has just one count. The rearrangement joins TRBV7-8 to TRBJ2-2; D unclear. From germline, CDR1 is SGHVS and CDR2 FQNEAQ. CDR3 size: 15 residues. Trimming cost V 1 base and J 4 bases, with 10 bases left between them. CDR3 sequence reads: CASSLGLGVTGELFF. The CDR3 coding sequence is TGTGCCAGCAGCTTAGGGCTAGGAGTCACCGGGGAGCTGTTTTTT.

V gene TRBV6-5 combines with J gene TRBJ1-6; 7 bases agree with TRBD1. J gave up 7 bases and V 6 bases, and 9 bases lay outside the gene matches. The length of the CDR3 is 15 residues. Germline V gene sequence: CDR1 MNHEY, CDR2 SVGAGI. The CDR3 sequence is CASRGPTGQNSPLHF. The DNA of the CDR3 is TGTGCCAGCAGGGGACCGACAGGGCAAAATTCACCCCTCCACTTT.

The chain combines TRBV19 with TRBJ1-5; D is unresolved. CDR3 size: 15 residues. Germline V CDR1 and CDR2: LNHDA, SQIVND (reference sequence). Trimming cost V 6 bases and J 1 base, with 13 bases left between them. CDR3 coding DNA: TGTGCCAGTAGGACGACATCTCGGAGCAATCAGCCCCAGCATTTT. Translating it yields CASRTTSRSNQPQHF. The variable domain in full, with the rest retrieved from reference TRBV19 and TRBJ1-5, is DGGITQSPKYLFRKEGQNVTLSCEQNLNHDAMYWYRQDPGQGLRLIYYSQIVNDFQKGDIAEGYSVSREKKESFPLTVTSAQKNPTAFYLCASRTTSRSNQPQHFGDGTRLSIL.

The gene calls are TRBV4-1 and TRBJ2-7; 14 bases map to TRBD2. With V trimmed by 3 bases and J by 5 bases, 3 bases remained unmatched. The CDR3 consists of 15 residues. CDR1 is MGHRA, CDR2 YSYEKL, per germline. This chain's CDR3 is CASSHGTSGRNEQYF. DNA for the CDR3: TGCGCCAGCAGCCACGGGACTAGCGGGAGAAACGAGCAGTACTTC.

The chain's CDR3 is CAWSRDIGNGYTF. The DNA of the CDR3 is TGTGCCTGGAGTCGGGATATAGGAAATGGCTACACCTTC. The chain recombines TRBV30 with TRBJ1-2; D gene uncertain. The germline CDR1 and CDR2 sequences are GTSNPN and SVGIG (reference sequence). The V gene lost 2 bases and the J gene lost 6 bases, with 13 bases spanning the gap. The CDR3 loop spans 13 amino acids.

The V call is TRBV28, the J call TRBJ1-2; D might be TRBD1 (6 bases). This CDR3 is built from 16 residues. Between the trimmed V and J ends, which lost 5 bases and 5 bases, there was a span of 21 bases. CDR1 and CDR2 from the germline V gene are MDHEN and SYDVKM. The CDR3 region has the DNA TGTGCCAGCAGTACTTCACCGACAGGCCTCCCGTATGGCTACACCTTC. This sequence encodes CASSTSPTGLPYGYTF.

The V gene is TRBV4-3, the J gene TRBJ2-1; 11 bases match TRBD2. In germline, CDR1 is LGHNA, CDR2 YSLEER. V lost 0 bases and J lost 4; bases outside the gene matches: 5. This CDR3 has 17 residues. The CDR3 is CASSQDVTSGTYNEQFF. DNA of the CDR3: TGCGCCAGCAGCCAAGATGTGACTAGCGGGACGTACAATGAGCAGTTCTTC.

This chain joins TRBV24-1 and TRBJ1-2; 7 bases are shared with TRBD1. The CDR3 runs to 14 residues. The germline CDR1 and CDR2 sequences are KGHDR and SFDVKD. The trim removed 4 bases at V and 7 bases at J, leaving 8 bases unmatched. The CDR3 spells CATSERDSRLGYTF. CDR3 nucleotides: TGTGCCACCAGTGAAAGGGACAGCAGGCTTGGCTACACCTTC.